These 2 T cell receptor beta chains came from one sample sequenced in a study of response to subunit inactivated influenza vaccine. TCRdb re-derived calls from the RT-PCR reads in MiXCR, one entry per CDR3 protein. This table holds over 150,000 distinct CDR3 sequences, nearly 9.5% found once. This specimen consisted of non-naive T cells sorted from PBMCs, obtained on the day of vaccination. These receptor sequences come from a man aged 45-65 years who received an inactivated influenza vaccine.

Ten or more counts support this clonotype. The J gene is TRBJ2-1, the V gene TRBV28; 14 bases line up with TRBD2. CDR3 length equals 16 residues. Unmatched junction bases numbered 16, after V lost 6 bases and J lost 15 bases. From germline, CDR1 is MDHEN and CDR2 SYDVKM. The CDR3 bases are TGTGCCAGCAGCATGACTAGCGGGAGGGCCTATGAGAGGGGGTTCTTC. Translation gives CASSMTSGRAYERGFF.

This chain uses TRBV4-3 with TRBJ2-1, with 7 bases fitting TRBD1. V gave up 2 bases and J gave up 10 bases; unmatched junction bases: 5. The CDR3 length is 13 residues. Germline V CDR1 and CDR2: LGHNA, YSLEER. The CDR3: CASSQTGDGEQFF. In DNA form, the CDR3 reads TGCGCCAGCAGCCAAACAGGGGATGGGGAGCAGTTCTTC.